The rows below give T cell receptor beta chains drawn from one sample of a study of OX40 agonist ivuxolimab in advanced cancers. Generated by immunoSEQ multiplex PCR, the TCRdb table keeps only in-frame clones and is missing some. The table has fewer than 85,000 clones, roughly 80% seen once. Sequences were derived from CD4+ or CD8+ T cells sorted from blood, sampled in a trial of the OX40 agonist ivuxolimab. The receptors shown here come from an adult with an advanced solid tumor such as melanoma, head and neck, liver or kidney cancer. Each CDR3 is given with its conserved first and last residue. A D gene is named only where the DNA matches it firmly. Clone size is shown for a subset of rows, as once, few, many or a class of expanded clone.

D	J	V	size	CDR3	DNA
NA	TRBJ1-3	TRBV2	NA	CASSEGVGRSGNTIYF	TGTGCCAGCAGCGAGGGGGTTGGGCGCTCTGGAAACACCATATATTTT
NA	TRBJ1-2	TRBV27	NA	CASRSPSNYGYTF	TGTGCCAGCAGGTCCCCGTCTAACTATGGCTACACCTTC
NA	TRBJ2-7	TRBV6-1	NA	CASSEAHVNFYEQYF	TGTGCCAGCAGTGAAGCGCACGTTAACTTCTACGAGCAGTACTTC
TRBD2	TRBJ2-7	TRBV2	NA	CASSLAESSYEQYF	TGTGCCAGCTCACTAGCGGAGAGCTCCTACGAGCAGTACTTC
NA	TRBJ1-1	TRBV28	NA	CASIERSGINTEAFF	TGTGCCAGCATTGAACGGTCCGGAATTAACACTGAAGCTTTCTTT
NA	TRBJ2-7	TRBV7-9	NA	CASSLQGLEQYF	TGTGCCAGCAGCTTACAGGGGCTCGAGCAGTACTTC
NA	TRBJ2-1	TRBV5-4	NA	CASSSIGHNEQFF	TGTGCCAGCAGCTCCATCGGGCACAATGAGCAGTTCTTC
TRBD1	TRBJ1-2	TRBV6-5	NA	CASSSLNRGLGYTF	TGTGCCAGCAGTTCCCTCAACAGGGGCTTAGGCTACACCTTC
TRBD1	TRBJ2-7	TRBV18	once	CASSGDRNNYEQYF	TGTGCCAGCTCGGGGGACAGGAACAACTACGAGCAGTACTTC
NA	TRBJ1-5	TRBV6-1	NA	CASSEVAGSNQPQHF	TGTGCCAGCAGTGAAGTAGCAGGGAGCAATCAGCCCCAGCATTTT
NA	TRBJ1-6	TRBV28	NA	CASSLGAWGPLHF	TGTGCCAGCAGTTTAGGGGCTTGGGGACCCCTCCACTTT
TRBD1	TRBJ2-3	TRBV11-3	few	CASSLGHTGTGVTDTQYF	TGTGCCAGCAGCTTAGGGCATACCGGGACAGGGGTCACAGATACGCAGTATTTT
TRBD1	TRBJ1-1	TRBV5-8	NA	CASSDGGGWNTEAFF	TGTGCCAGCAGTGACGGAGGGGGCTGGAACACTGAAGCTTTCTTT
TRBD1	TRBJ2-5	TRBV29-1	NA	CSVERDRGMGTQYF	TGCAGCGTTGAACGGGACAGGGGAATGGGGACCCAGTACTTC
NA	TRBJ2-6	TRBV5-1	NA	CASSFGTGDLTF	TGCGCCAGCAGCTTCGGAACAGGAGACCTGACTTTC
TRBD1	TRBJ2-7	TRBV7-8	NA	CASSLTGSGYEQYF	TGTGCCAGCAGCTTGACAGGGTCTGGCTACGAGCAGTACTTC
TRBD1	TRBJ1-6	TRBV2	NA	CASSGLTGSSYNSPLHF	TGTGCCAGCAGTGGGTTGACAGGGAGCTCCTATAATTCACCCCTCCACTTT
TRBD1	TRBJ2-3	TRBV6-1	NA	CASISRDRSTDTQYF	TGTGCCAGCATCAGCCGGGACAGGAGCACAGATACGCAGTATTTT
NA	TRBJ1-1	TRBV29-1	NA	CSVAGGRTEAFF	TGCAGCGTGGCAGGCGGTAGGACTGAAGCTTTCTTT
NA	TRBJ2-3	TRBV10-3	once	CATTASTDTQYF	TGTGCCACGACAGCTAGCACAGATACGCAGTATTTT
NA	TRBJ2-7	TRBV27	NA	CASRSPGVSYEQYF	TGTGCCAGCAGGTCACCGGGAGTTTCCTACGAGCAGTACTTC
NA	TRBJ1-3	TRBV5-5	once	CASSLGIAGNENTIYF	TGTGCCAGCAGCTTGGGTATCGCGGGAAATGAGAACACCATATATTTT
TRBD2	TRBJ2-2	TRBV9	NA	CASSVTSVGELFF	TGTGCCAGCAGCGTGACTAGCGTCGGGGAGCTGTTTTTT
NA	TRBJ1-4	TRBV30	once	CAGGTSDNEKLFF	TGTGCCGGTGGGACGTCAGATAATGAAAAACTGTTTTTT
TRBD2	TRBJ2-1	TRBV6-1	NA	CASSEKREPYNEQFF	TGTGCCAGCAGTGAAAAGCGGGAGCCCTACAATGAGCAGTTCTTC
NA	TRBJ2-1	TRBV5-1	NA	CASTRDGSSYNEQFF	TGCGCCAGCACCCGGGACGGCAGCTCCTACAATGAGCAGTTCTTC